This T cell receptor beta chain emerged from a study of vaccination and CD4 T cells after COVID-19 (dated by TCRdb to 2021 to 2024). About the investigation overall: Convalescent patients had a positive SARS-CoV-2 result on nasal swab PCR, and of these patients, nine had mild disease and one had severe disease. Six males and four females were included in the convalescent cohort, with two Hispanic individuals, seven Caucasians, two Asians and one multiracial person represented. Each participant got two doses of either the Pfizer-BioNTech BNT162b2 vaccine (n=8) or the Moderna mRNA-1273 vaccine (n=2). Post-COVID blood samples from convalescent patients were collected a median of around 100 days after diagnosis, with a range of roughly 35 to 180 days. Post-vaccine blood samples were collected a median of around 10 weeks after the second vaccine dose, ranging from about 12 to 241 days. A few convalescent patients were sampled both early after vaccination (day 14) and late after vaccination (days 161 to 241). The cultures were stimulated with overlapping spike peptide pools from SARS-CoV-2 and from the common cold coronaviruses HCoV-NL63, HCoV-OC43 and HCoV-229E. In control cultures, a CEFX viral epitope pool was used as positive control, an HIV-1 Nef peptide pool was used as negative control, or no peptide was added. The spike-specific CD4+ TCR repertoire was compared before and after mRNA vaccination in fewer than eleven COVID-19 convalescent patients and several infection-naive healthy vaccine recipients. Results and caveats for the whole study, not just this receptor: Only a relatively small number of convalescent patients were included in the study, and early timepoints following natural infection were not analyzed. Among the post-vaccine SARS-CoV-2-reactive clones in convalescent patients, a median around 86% showed up only after vaccination, which suggests vaccine-specific priming. Of the vaccine-specific clones found in convalescent patients, nearly all (304 of 307) were mono-reactive for SARS-CoV-2 spike instead of being cross-reactive with common cold coronaviruses. An increase in the median number of SARS-CoV-2-reactive clonotypes from roughly 20 after infection to roughly 36 after vaccination was observed, but the change was not found to be significant.

The sample's time point label, decoded: late sampling 161 to 241 days after vaccination in three convalescent patients. The treatment or condition label for this specimen denotes: approximately 9-day PBMC culture with coronavirus spike peptide pools or control peptides (ViraFEST assay). The study used the ViraFEST assay, which expanded antigen-specific T cells with peptide pools and then identified expanded clonotypes by TCR sequencing. The convalescent patients' positive SARS-CoV-2 PCR tests fell between March and December 2020, which was before the Alpha, Beta and Delta variants emerged in the United States. Each well held 2.2 million or so PBMCs cultured in IMDM containing roughly 5% human AB serum and approximately 9.8 IU/ml IL-2, with about 10 ug/ml peptide pools added. On days 3 and 7, half of the culture medium was replaced with fresh IL-2-containing medium. CD4+ T cells were isolated after approximately 10 days of culture through negative selection using the EasySep CD4+ T cell isolation kit. Ficoll-Paque Plus gradient centrifugation was used to isolate PBMCs from whole blood, and the isolated PBMCs were then either used fresh or cryopreserved at -140C. Culture conditions were generally each tested in triplicate wells.

Comment on this clonotype: This receptor's antigen is unknown. Within one base of it there is no much larger clone, and no base qualities were kept.

Libraries were constructed by PCR. DNA from cultured CD4+ T cells underwent TCR sequencing with the Oncomine TCR Beta short-read assay at the Johns Hopkins FTIC core. Genomic DNA was extracted from the cultured CD4+ T cells with the QIAamp micro DNA kit. The Oncomine TCR Beta libraries from cultured CD4+ T cells were pooled using unique dual indexes and then sequenced on an Illumina iSeq 100. Per the source publication's procedure: Non-productive sequences were filtered out, and CDR3s that did not start with C, did not end with F or W, or were shorter than 7 amino acids were discarded. Antigen-specific clonotypes were identified using the MANAFEST web application through comparison of peptide-stimulated wells with reference and other culture wells. For a clone to be called positive, the clone needed an FDR below 0.05, an odds ratio above 5, and a productive frequency above 0.1% in at least two of three replicate wells. A clonotype counted as cross-reactive if it showed significant expansion both in the SARS-CoV-2 spike wells and in at least one common cold coronavirus spike condition. Using R version 3.6.1, CDR3 homology was evaluated through Levenshtein distances (stringdist) along with unrooted phylogenetic trees (ape). The public reads were quality trimmed at Q25 with fastp and then assembled into clones with MiXCR by TCRdb, keeping productive beta chains. Rows with one shared CDR3 protein collapse into an entry with the most common genes and DNA. TCRdb's processing, not the study's, gives the V and J calls here. Within this sample are around 16,000 distinct CDR3 sequences, with roughly half of them counted one time only. In total, the top ten clones hold 16% of the sample.

Inclusive of the bounding cysteine and phenylalanine, the CDR3 is 14 residues long. The retained sequence is limited to the CDR3, 42 bases, with the frame set at the first base. Cut back by 4 bases and 11 bases, the V and J ends lie 20 bases apart. The sample was CD4+ T cells from blood, cultured in vitro, taken about 7 months after SARS-CoV-2 vaccination. The TCR comes from a human donor who had recovered from COVID-19. The rearrangement combines TRBV12-3 or TRBV12-4 with TRBJ1-1; TRBD1 is possibly the D segment (6 matching bases). CDR3 reads: CASSSLGGGTSAFF. The nucleotide sequence reads TGTGCCAGCAGTTCCCTAGGGGGGGGTACCTCGGCTTTCTTT.